This T cell receptor (beta chain) is drawn from a study of cytomegalovirus exposure and HLA in healthy donors. The study's findings and limits: A later analysis linked 15,000 to 20,000 TCR beta sequences to HLA alleles at 0.05 false discovery rate. Later analysis indicated greater clonal expansion among HLA-associated TCR beta chains than among equally common other chains. Earlier analysis found most TCR beta V segments productive about 90% or about 30% of the time. A few chains linked to CMV were shown in vitro to be specific for CMV antigens.

This CDR3 comprises 13 residues. V lost 7 bases, J lost 6 bases, and 10 bases lay in between. The V gene's germline CDR1 is MNHEY and CDR2 SVGAGI. In the case of this clone: What it recognizes is unknown.

Use of 60 Vbeta and 13 Jbeta primers characterized the PCR. Generated by immunoSEQ multiplex PCR, the TCRdb table keeps only in-frame clones and is missing some. The table lists roughly 100,000 clones, 70% to 80% of them singletons. This receptor was taken from a boy younger than 18 in good health and CMV-seronegative. Source material: PBMCs. This chain joins TRBV6-5 and TRBJ1-6, with a weak D call TRBD1 (5 bases). This CDR3 is CASKQGLNSPLHF. The CDR3 DNA is TGTGCCAGCAAGCAGGGACTTAATTCACCCCTCCACTTT.